This T cell receptor beta chain was recorded in a study of cytomegalovirus exposure and HLA in healthy donors. Of note for this clone: No antigen is known for it.

Germline V gene data show CDR1 as LGHNA and CDR2 as YNFKEQ. Losses at the gene ends were 4 bases for V and 12 bases for J; bases not matched to a gene: 13. The CDR3 totals 16 residues. Researchers ran the PCR with 60 Vbeta and 13 Jbeta primers. Generated by immunoSEQ multiplex PCR, the TCRdb table keeps only in-frame clones and is missing some. The sample contains about 150,000 clones, about four fifths of which appear only once. The study, taken as a whole, reports: A later look showed TCR association rates differing by HLA locus, highest for DRB1 and lowest for HLA-C. Rare sequences made up most TCRs, while some public TCRs were found in many donors. It was reported in a later analysis that an Asian-associated ancestry cluster showed fewer N-insertions than the roughly 670-donor mean.

Sequences were obtained from PBMCs. The chain carries TRBV4-2 and TRBJ2-1, with TRBD2 matching over 12 bases. The sequence came from a man between 18 and 35 years old in good health and CMV-seronegative. CDR3 region: CASSPTLAGGRGGQFF. The CDR3 region has the DNA TGTGCCAGCAGCCCCACGCTAGCGGGGGGGCGGGGTGGGCAGTTCTTC.